What follows are 32 T cell receptor beta chains derived from one specimen sequenced in a study of T cells after yellow fever vaccination. MiXCR, applied by TCRdb to the 5' RACE reads, yields one record per CDR3 protein. The table shows fewer than 400,000 distinct CDR3 sequences, with 6.2% occurring only once. This specimen was PBMCs, taken 5 days after the yellow fever booster vaccination. The receptors come from a man aged 30 to 39 who received the YFV17D yellow fever vaccine.

The V and J genes are TRBV6-5 and TRBJ2-7; D tentatively reads TRBD1 or TRBD2 (6 bases each). The CDR3 is made up of 11 amino acids. V dropped 7 bases and J dropped 6 bases, with 10 bases sitting between them. CDR1 and CDR2 (germline): MNHEY, SVGAGI. The DNA for the CDR3 is TGTGCCAGCACCTGGGGGGCCGAGCAGTACTTC. This encodes CASTWGAEQYF.

This clonotype was counted ten times or more. The genes are TRBV12-3 or TRBV12-4 and TRBJ2-7; TRBD1 matches at 9 bases. CDR3 length equals 14 residues. V lost 4 bases to trimming and J lost 6 bases; unmatched junction nucleotides: 7. CDR3 residues: CASSSGQGTSEQYF. The CDR3 bases are TGTGCCAGCAGTTCGGGACAGGGAACCTCCGAGCAGTACTTC.

This clonotype was counted ten times or more. The chain combines TRBV20-1 with TRBJ2-1; D is unresolved. The V gene's germline CDR1 is DFQATT and CDR2 SNEGSKA (reference sequence). The CDR3 sequence is 13 residues long. The V and J ends lost 1 base and 4 bases respectively, with 8 bases between them. This chain's CDR3 is CSARARHYNEQFF. The CDR3 coding sequence is TGCAGTGCTAGAGCTCGGCATTACAATGAGCAGTTCTTC.

DNA of the CDR3: TGTGCCAGCAGCCTTTTTCGACAGGCCTACAATGAGCAGTTCTTC. Protein product: CASSLFRQAYNEQFF. J is TRBJ2-1 and V is TRBV7-8; the D gene is possibly TRBD1 (6 bases). Trimming took off 5 bases at V and 2 bases at J, with 13 bases between the two ends. The length of the CDR3 is 15 residues. Germline loops: CDR1 SGHVS, CDR2 FQNEAQ. The full variable domain, with the rest looked up from reference TRBV7-8 and TRBJ2-1, is GAGVSQSPRYKVAKRGQDVALRCDPISGHVSLFWYQQALGQGPEFLTYFQNEAQLDKSGLPSDRFFAERPEGSVSTLKIQRTQQEDSAVYLCASSLFRQAYNEQFFGPGTRLTVL.

The chain links TRBV2 to TRBJ2-4; D gene unclear. The CDR3 has 11 amino acids. V was shortened by 1 base and J by 12 bases, with 7 bases between the two germline ends. CDR1 and CDR2 from the germline V gene are SNHLY and FYNNEI. The CDR3 bases are TGTGCCAGCAGTGAAGTCGCGCGTCAGTACTTC. Protein product: CASSEVARQYF.

The rearrangement uses TRBV10-3 and TRBJ1-1, with 9 bases matching TRBD1. Trimming cost V 8 bases and J 0 bases; bases outside gene matches: 4. The CDR3 loop spans 14 amino acids. Germline lookup yields CDR1 ENHRY and CDR2 SYGVKD. CDR3 in DNA: TGTGCCATCCAGGGGACAGGGATGAACACTGAAGCTTTCTTT. It encodes CAIQGTGMNTEAFF.

The chain employs TRBV20-1 and TRBJ2-7, with 8 bases lining up with TRBD2. This CDR3 is 17 amino acids long. V lost 0 bases, J lost 3 bases, and 13 bases stayed unmatched. Germline V CDR1 and CDR2: DFQATT, SNEGSKA (reference sequence). The CDR3: CSARDKGAGVVYYEQYF. CDR3 DNA: TGCAGTGCTAGAGATAAGGGAGCGGGAGTCGTCTACTACGAGCAGTACTTC.

This clonotype was seen ten or more times. The chain has TRBV29-1 and TRBJ2-1; the D is unclear. The V gene's germline CDR1 is SQVTM and CDR2 ANQGSEA. Trimming removed 2 bases at V and 1 base at J, with 15 bases between. The length of the CDR3 is 16 residues. CDR3: CSVEWAHFGSYNEQFF. The CDR3 DNA reads as TGCAGCGTTGAATGGGCCCACTTTGGGTCCTACAATGAGCAGTTCTTC.

This clonotype appeared a few times. This rearrangement joins TRBV10-2 to TRBJ2-3, with D perhaps matching TRBD2 (5 bases). Germline lookup yields CDR1 WSHSY and CDR2 SAAADI. The CDR3 is 16 residues long. Deletions cut 0 bases from V and 2 bases from J, with 12 bases between. CDR3 sequence reads: CASSESRETPTDTQYF. The CDR3 DNA sequence: TGCGCCAGCAGTGAGTCGAGGGAGACGCCCACAGATACGCAGTATTTT.

This clonotype was picked up a small number of times. The J gene is TRBJ2-3, the V gene TRBV6-1; 7 bases match TRBD2. With V trimmed by 6 bases and J by 0 bases, 6 bases remained unmatched. Germline values: CDR1 MNHNS, CDR2 SASEGT. This CDR3 is 15 amino acids long. The CDR3 nucleotides are TGTGCCAGCAGATGGGACTATGCTAGCACAGATACGCAGTATTTT. Translated: CASRWDYASTDTQYF.

This rearrangement joins TRBV5-1 to TRBJ2-1, with a tentative D call TRBD1 (5 bases). Trimming left V 0 bases short and J 6 bases short, with 22 bases between. The germline CDR1 and CDR2 sequences are SGHRS and YFSETQ. CDR3 length: 18 residues. The DNA for the CDR3 is TGCGCCAGCAGCTTGGGGCAGGGCCCAGCCTATTATGGCAATGAGCAGTTCTTC. This translates into CASSLGQGPAYYGNEQFF.

This clonotype came up many times. The chain is built from TRBV12-3 or TRBV12-4 and TRBJ2-2; 8 bases match TRBD1. CDR3 length: 14 residues. The trim removed 5 bases at V and 5 bases at J, leaving 4 bases unmatched. This CDR3 reads CASSDRGGTGELFF. CDR3 DNA: TGTGCCAGCAGTGACAGGGGTGGGACCGGGGAGCTGTTTTTT.

This clonotype occurred many times. The chain uses TRBV7-8 and TRBJ2-5; D may match TRBD1 or TRBD2 (5 bases each). Per germline, CDR1 SGHVS and CDR2 FQNEAQ. V lost 7 bases, J lost 9 bases, and 12 bases lay in between. CDR3 length: 11 amino acids. The CDR3 sequence: CASTPGASQYF. For the CDR3, the DNA is TGTGCCAGCACCCCCGGGGCATCCCAGTACTTC.

This clonotype was counted ten times or more. V and J are TRBV7-9 and TRBJ2-6, with no clear D. Germline lookup yields CDR1 SEHNR and CDR2 FQNEAQ (reference sequence). The V end lost 5 bases, the J end lost 0 bases, and 11 bases lay between the germline ends. This CDR3 comprises 16 residues. CDR3 nucleotide sequence: TGTGCCAGCAGCCCAAGGACGGTCTCTGGGGCCAACGTCCTGACTTTC. Its protein is CASSPRTVSGANVLTF.

This clonotype was recorded at least ten times. This chain links TRBV18 with TRBJ2-1, with unresolved D. This CDR3 spans 14 amino acids. V dropped 0 bases and J dropped 6 bases, with 9 bases sitting between them. Germline lookup yields CDR1 KGHSH and CDR2 LQKENI. CDR3 sequence reads: CASSPPQARNEQFF. In nucleotides, the CDR3 is TGTGCCAGCTCACCACCCCAGGCCCGCAATGAGCAGTTCTTC.

This clonotype was seen only a few times. V usage is TRBV23-1 and J usage is TRBJ2-1; 10 bases line up with TRBD2. TRBV23-1 is sorted into the ORF group, with uncertain function. V was pared by 4 bases and J by 8 bases, with 8 bases of the junction left unmatched. CDR3 size: 15 residues. As DNA, the CDR3 is TGCGCCAGCAGTCCCTCCGGGACTAGCGAGGATGAGCAGTTCTTC. It is translated as CASSPSGTSEDEQFF.

This clonotype was found a few times. The chain couples TRBV27 to TRBJ2-3, with D possibly matching TRBD2 (5 bases). Trimming took off 2 bases at V and 3 bases at J, with 18 bases between the two ends. CDR1 is MNHEY and CDR2 is SMNVEV in the germline V gene (reference sequence). This CDR3 is built from 17 residues. The CDR3 reads CASSLKGDGVRTDTQYF. The CDR3 DNA reads as TGTGCCAGCAGTTTAAAGGGTGACGGGGTCCGGACAGATACGCAGTATTTT.

The chain links TRBV24-1 to TRBJ2-7; D might be TRBD1 or TRBD2, each matching 6 bases. Germline lookup yields CDR1 KGHDR and CDR2 SFDVKD. CDR3 length: 18 amino acids. V was pared by 0 bases and J by 0 bases, with 17 bases between. The chain's CDR3 is CATSDLRGAVPNSYEQYF. The CDR3 nucleotides are TGTGCCACCAGTGATTTGAGGGGGGCAGTTCCGAACTCCTACGAGCAGTACTTC.

The V gene is TRBV20-1, the J gene TRBJ2-1; either TRBD1 or TRBD2 may fit D (7 bases each). V lost 3 bases to trimming and J lost 6 bases, with 21 bases between them. The CDR3 is 16 residues long. The germline V gene encodes CDR1 DFQATT and CDR2 SNEGSKA (reference sequence). Written as DNA, the CDR3 is TGCAGTGCTAGCCGCCAGGGGGGGACGGGGGGCAATGAGCAGTTCTTC. Residues: CSASRQGGTGGNEQFF.

This clonotype was found a few times. CDR3 DNA sequence: TGTGCCAGCAGCTCGGGACTAGCGGGAGGGTACAATGAGCAGTTCTTC. Amino acids: CASSSGLAGGYNEQFF. V and J are TRBV7-2 and TRBJ2-1, with 16 bases lining up with TRBD2. The V gene end was trimmed by 4 bases and the J gene end by 4 bases; junction bases not matched to a gene: 1. The CDR3 consists of 16 residues. Germline assignment: CDR1 SGHTA and CDR2 FQGNSA.

This clonotype has a handful of counts. This rearrangement joins TRBV20-1 to TRBJ2-3; D gene ambiguous. Germline V gene sequence: CDR1 DFQATT, CDR2 SNEGSKA (reference sequence). V was shortened by 1 base and J by 2 bases, with 7 bases between the two germline ends. CDR3 size: 13 residues. The CDR3 DNA is TGCAGTGCTAGAGTCCTCACCACAGATACGCAGTATTTT. This sequence encodes CSARVLTTDTQYF.

In its sample, this clonotype was seen a few times. The chain links TRBV20-1 to TRBJ2-6; D uncertain. Germline V CDR1 and CDR2: DFQATT, SNEGSKA (reference sequence). Trimming took 6 bases from V and 0 from J, leaving 15 bases between them. CDR3 size: 16 residues. In DNA form, the CDR3 reads TGCAGTGCCCCCACCACAGACCACTCTGGGGCCAACGTCCTGACTTTC. Its protein is CSAPTTDHSGANVLTF.

This clonotype was found a few times. V gene TRBV6-2 or TRBV6-3 combines with J gene TRBJ2-5; 8 positions match TRBD2. Per the germline V gene, CDR1 is MNHEY and CDR2 is SVGEGT. The CDR3 spans 17 residues. V lost 2 bases to trimming and J lost 2 bases; unmatched junction nucleotides: 10. In nucleotides, the CDR3 is TGTGCCAGCAGTTACGAAGCGGGAGACCACAAACAAGAGACCCAGTACTTC. It is translated as CASSYEAGDHKQETQYF.

In this sample, this clonotype turned up many times. The rearrangement uses TRBV3-1 and TRBJ2-1; TRBD2 agrees at 7 bases. The CDR3 runs to 16 residues. Germline V CDR1 and CDR2: LGHDT, YNNKEL (reference sequence). The ends lost 4 bases at V and 6 bases at J; junction bases unmatched: 12. CDR3 sequence: CASSRLSTSSVNEQFF. In DNA, the CDR3 is TGTGCCAGCAGCCGGCTCTCGACTAGCAGCGTCAATGAGCAGTTCTTC.

The V and J genes are TRBV20-1 and TRBJ2-3; 8 bases are a match to TRBD1. V was pared by 1 base and J by 2 bases, with 5 bases of the junction left unmatched. Germline CDR1 reads DFQATT; CDR2 reads SNEGSKA (reference sequence). The CDR3 is made up of 15 amino acids. CDR3 region: CSARGPGGATDTQYF. In DNA, the CDR3 is TGCAGTGCTAGAGGCCCAGGGGGCGCCACAGATACGCAGTATTTT.

In this sample, this clonotype turned up a few times. This rearrangement joins TRBV5-4 to TRBJ2-7; 11 bases match TRBD2. Germline V gives CDR1 SGHNT, CDR2 YYREEE (reference sequence). Losses at the gene ends were 1 base for V and 6 bases for J; bases not matched to a gene: 3. This CDR3 region has 14 residues. CDR3 region: CASSLSLAGGEQYF. The CDR3, as DNA: TGTGCCAGCAGCTTGAGCCTAGCGGGAGGCGAGCAGTACTTC.

This clonotype was seen at least ten times. CDR3 sequence: CASSLVAASSYNEQFF. The DNA of the CDR3 is TGCGCCAGCAGCTTAGTAGCGGCAAGCTCCTACAATGAGCAGTTCTTC. The V gene is TRBV5-1, the J gene TRBJ2-1; a possible D gene is TRBD2 (6 bases). Per germline, CDR1 SGHRS and CDR2 YFSETQ. This CDR3 is built from 16 residues. V lost 2 bases, J lost 0 bases, and 12 bases lay in between. The complete variable domain, with remaining parts taken from reference TRBV5-1 and TRBJ2-1, reads KAGVTQTPRYLIKTRGQQVTLSCSPISGHRSVSWYQQTPGQGLQFLFEYFSETQRNKGNFPGRFSGRQFSNSRSEMNVSTLELGDSALYLCASSLVAASSYNEQFFGPGTRLTVL.

This clonotype was seen many times. The rearrangement joins TRBV19 to TRBJ1-1, with D possibly TRBD1 on 5 matching bases. The V end was cut by 4 bases, the J end by 1 base, with 7 bases between. CDR1 and CDR2 from the germline V gene are LNHDA and SQIVND (reference sequence). The CDR3 has 13 residues. CDR3 in DNA: TGTGCCAGTAGTACAACAGGGAACACTGAAGCTTTCTTT. Encoded protein: CASSTTGNTEAFF.

This clonotype has just a few counts. This chain uses TRBV19 with TRBJ1-5; 8 nucleotides line up with TRBD1. The CDR3 covers 14 residues. The V gene end was trimmed by 7 bases and the J gene end by 3 bases; junction bases not matched to a gene: 5. Per the germline V gene, CDR1 is LNHDA and CDR2 is SQIVND (reference sequence). The CDR3 loop is CASNTGGDNQPQHF. The CDR3, as DNA: TGTGCCAGTAATACAGGGGGAGACAATCAGCCCCAGCATTTT.

This clonotype was counted between two and nine times. The chain combines TRBV19 with TRBJ2-2, with TRBD2 matching over 11 bases. V was pared by 4 bases and J by 6 bases, with 7 bases of the junction left unmatched. This CDR3 has 16 amino acids. The V gene's germline CDR1 is LNHDA and CDR2 SQIVND (reference sequence). CDR3 coding DNA: TGTGCCAGTAGTACCTCTACTAGCGGGAGACCCGGGGAGCTGTTTTTT. This sequence encodes CASSTSTSGRPGELFF. The full variable domain, rest sourced from reference TRBV19 and TRBJ2-2, is DGGITQSPKYLFRKEGQNVTLSCEQNLNHDAMYWYRQDPGQGLRLIYYSQIVNDFQKGDIAEGYSVSREKKESFPLTVTSAQKNPTAFYLCASSTSTSGRPGELFFGEGSRLTVL.

The CDR3 sequence: CASSFPSGRKMGEQFF. DNA for the CDR3: TGTGCCAGCAGCTTCCCTAGCGGGCGTAAGATGGGTGAGCAGTTCTTC. V usage is TRBV5-4 and J usage is TRBJ2-1; 8 positions agree with TRBD2. Trimming removed 2 bases from V and 9 bases from J; junction bases left unmatched: 13. The germline V gene encodes CDR1 SGHNT and CDR2 YYREEE (reference sequence). There are 16 residues in the CDR3. The whole variable domain, filled in from reference TRBV5-4 and TRBJ2-1, reads ETGVTQSPTHLIKTRGQQVTLRCSSQSGHNTVSWYQQALGQGPQFIFQYYREEENGRGNFPPRFSGLQFPNYSSELNVNALELDDSALYLCASSFPSGRKMGEQFFGPGTRLTVL.

The chain joins TRBV7-2 to TRBJ2-1; D is uncertain. This CDR3 has 13 amino acids. Trimming took 1 base from V and 6 from J, leaving 7 bases between them. Per the germline V gene, CDR1 is SGHTA and CDR2 is FQGNSA. CDR3 nucleotide sequence: TGTGCCAGCAGCTTAGGAGCGAGCAATGAGCAGTTCTTC. It yields the protein CASSLGASNEQFF.